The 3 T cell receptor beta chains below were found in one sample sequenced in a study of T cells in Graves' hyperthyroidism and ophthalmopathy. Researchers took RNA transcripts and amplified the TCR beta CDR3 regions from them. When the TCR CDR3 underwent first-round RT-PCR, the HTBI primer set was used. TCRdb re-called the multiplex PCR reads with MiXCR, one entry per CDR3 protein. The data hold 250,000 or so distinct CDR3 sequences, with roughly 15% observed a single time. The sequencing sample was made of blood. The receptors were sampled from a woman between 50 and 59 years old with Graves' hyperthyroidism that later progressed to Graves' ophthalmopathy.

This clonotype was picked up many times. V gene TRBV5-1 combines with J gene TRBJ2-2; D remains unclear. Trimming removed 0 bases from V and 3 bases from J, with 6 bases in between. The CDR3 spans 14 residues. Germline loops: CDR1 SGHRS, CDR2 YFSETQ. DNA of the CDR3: TGCGCCAGCAGCTTGGATCAGTACACCGGGGAGCTGTTTTTT. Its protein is CASSLDQYTGELFF. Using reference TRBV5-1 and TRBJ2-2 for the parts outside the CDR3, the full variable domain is KAGVTQTPRYLIKTRGQQVTLSCSPISGHRSVSWYQQTPGQGLQFLFEYFSETQRNKGNFPGRFSGRQFSNSRSEMNVSTLELGDSALYLCASSLDQYTGELFFGEGSRLTVL.

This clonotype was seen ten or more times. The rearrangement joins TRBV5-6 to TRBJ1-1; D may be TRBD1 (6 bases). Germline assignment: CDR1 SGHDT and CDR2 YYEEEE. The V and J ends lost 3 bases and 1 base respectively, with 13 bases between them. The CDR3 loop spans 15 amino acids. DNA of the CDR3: TGTGCCAGCAGCTCAAGGACAGACTGGAACACTGAAGCTTTCTTT. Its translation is CASSSRTDWNTEAFF. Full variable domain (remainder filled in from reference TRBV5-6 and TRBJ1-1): DAGVTQSPTHLIKTRGQQVTLRCSPKSGHDTVSWYQQALGQGPQFIFQYYEEEERQRGNFPDRFSGHQFPNYSSELNVNALLLGDSALYLCASSSRTDWNTEAFFGQGTRLTVV.

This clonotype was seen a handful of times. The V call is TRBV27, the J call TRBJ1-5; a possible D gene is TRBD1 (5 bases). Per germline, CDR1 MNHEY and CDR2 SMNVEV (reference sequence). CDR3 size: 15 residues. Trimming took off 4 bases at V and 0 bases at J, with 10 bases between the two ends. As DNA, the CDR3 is TGTGCCAGCAGTTACGACAGTTTTAGCAATCAGCCCCAGCATTTT. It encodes CASSYDSFSNQPQHF.